One and the same sample provided the 5 T cell receptor beta chains below, sequenced in a study of T cells in Graves' hyperthyroidism and ophthalmopathy. Using RNA transcripts as the source, TCR beta CDR3 regions were amplified. Carried out on the TCR CDR3, a first-round RT-PCR used the HTBI primer set. Via MiXCR, TCRdb re-called the multiplex PCR reads, giving one row per CDR3 protein. There are about 840,000 distinct CDR3 sequences in the sample; over 35% occur only once, and about 8.9% lies in the top ten. The specimen was blood. The receptors derive from a man younger than 35 with Graves' hyperthyroidism.

This clonotype was counted a few times. The chain's CDR3 is CASSISGQLHYEQYF. For the CDR3, the DNA is TGTGCCAGTAGTATTAGTGGACAGCTTCACTACGAGCAGTACTTC. This chain uses TRBV19 with TRBJ2-7, with D tentatively TRBD1 (6 bases). Germline-derived CDR1 and CDR2 are LNHDA and SQIVND (reference sequence). This CDR3 is 15 amino acids long. V was shortened by 3 bases and J by 3 bases, with 15 bases between the two germline ends.

J is TRBJ2-2 and V is TRBV7-2; 7 bases match TRBD2. This CDR3 region has 17 residues. With 5 bases clipped from V and 1 base from J, the junction kept 10 bases outside the gene matches. CDR1 is SGHTA and CDR2 is FQGNSA in the germline V gene. The CDR3 protein is CASSLRGGGGNTGELFF. The CDR3 region has the DNA TGTGCCAGCAGCCTCCGTGGGGGGGGGGGGAACACCGGGGAGCTGTTTTTT. The full variable domain, in which reference TRBV7-2 and TRBJ2-2 provide the parts outside the CDR3, is GAGVSQSPSNKVTEKGKDVELRCDPISGHTALYWYRQSLGQGLEFLIYFQGNSAPDKSGLPSDRFSAERTGGSVSTLTIQRTQQEDSAVYLCASSLRGGGGNTGELFFGEGSRLTVL.

In its sample, this clonotype was seen a few times. The chain links TRBV7-2 to TRBJ2-7, with D hard to call. This CDR3 contains 12 residues. Trimming cost V 3 bases and J 6 bases, with 9 bases left between them. CDR1 and CDR2 (germline): SGHTA, FQGNSA. The DNA of the CDR3 is TGTGCCAGCAGCTTCGATCGATCCGAGCAGTACTTC. This sequence encodes CASSFDRSEQYF.

This clonotype appeared many times. V usage is TRBV15 and J usage is TRBJ1-5; 8 bases fit TRBD1. Losses at the gene ends were 3 bases for V and 5 bases for J; bases not matched to a gene: 6. From germline, CDR1 is LNHNV and CDR2 YYDKDF (reference sequence). The CDR3 is 15 residues long. CDR3 protein: CATSSDRGSDQPQHF. The DNA of the CDR3 is TGTGCCACCAGCAGTGACAGGGGTTCGGATCAGCCCCAGCATTTT.

The rearrangement uses TRBV10-3 and TRBJ1-2; 9 bases line up with TRBD1. The ends lost 5 bases at V and 6 bases at J; junction bases unmatched: 4. The CDR3 loop spans 13 amino acids. Germline CDR1 reads ENHRY; CDR2 reads SYGVKD. The CDR3 nucleotides are TGTGCCATCAGTCTACAGGGGGCCGATGGCTACACCTTC. Encoded protein: CAISLQGADGYTF.